This T cell receptor beta chain was identified during a study of blood T cell repertoires in COVID-19. Across the whole study: From the United States, Italy and Spain came samples of acute and convalescent COVID-19.

This clone showed up just once. The CDR3 runs 13 residues. Trimming stripped 4 bases from V and 7 bases from J, with 8 bases between. The germline CDR1 and CDR2 sequences are SGHDN and FVKESK. Data came from immunoSEQ multiplex PCR; TCRdb stores just in-frame clones and leaves some out. This sample yields about 150,000 clones, of which 81% are seen a single time; roughly 8% belongs to the top ten. Specimen: peripheral blood. This clonotype originated in a human donor with acute or convalescent COVID-19. The donor label of this sample is uncertain. The chain employs TRBV14 and TRBJ1-6; D is perhaps TRBD1 (5 bases). The CDR3 coding sequence is TGTGCCAGCAGCCCCCGGGGGAATTCACCCCTCCACTTT. Its protein is CASSPRGNSPLHF.